The clone carrying this T cell receptor (beta chain) has more than one count but fewer than ten. This CDR3 has 17 amino acids. V lost 3 bases, J lost 3 bases, and 16 bases stayed unmatched. Germline V gene lookup returns CDR1 GTSNPN and CDR2 SVGIG (reference sequence). Only in-frame clones appear in the TCRdb table, and some are missing; sequencing was by immunoSEQ multiplex PCR. This sample has more than 300,000 clones, with 70% to 90% found just once. Treatment denoted: roughly 18 received Ad26.COV2.S at low or high dose, single or two shots; several received placebo; per-sample allocation not given. Day 63 after the first injection of vaccine or placebo was the sampling time. The data originate from a study of Ad26.COV2.S vaccination and SARS-CoV-2 variants.

Sample: peripheral blood, taken in a trial of Ad26.COV2.S vaccine versus placebo. The receptor comes from a person between 18 and 59 years old who received the Ad26.COV2.S COVID-19 vaccine or a placebo. This sequence joins TRBV30 and TRBJ1-2; 7 positions match TRBD1. The CDR3 is CAWSELRWRGRDYGYTF. CDR3 DNA: TGTGCCTGGAGCGAATTAAGGTGGAGGGGGCGCGACTATGGCTACACCTTC.